This T cell receptor beta chain was identified in a study of blood T cell repertoires in COVID-19. The overall study: Acute and convalescent COVID-19 samples came from the United States, Italy and Spain. Sources were T cells, B-cell-depleted T cells, or PBMCs; the material itself was cDNA or gDNA.

Data came from immunoSEQ multiplex PCR; TCRdb stores just in-frame clones and leaves some out. In the table there are 150,000 to 200,000 clones, roughly 91% of which are singletons. Trimming left V 0 bases short and J 7 bases short, with 15 bases between. Germline CDR1 and CDR2: SGHAT and FQNNGV. The CDR3 is 16 amino acids. This clone appeared a single time. The clonotype originates from a human donor in a cohort sampled during active COVID-19. The material sequenced was peripheral blood. V gene TRBV11-2 combines with J gene TRBJ1-4; unclear D gene. The CDR3 DNA sequence: TGTGCCAGCAGCTTAGACCCCCCCCGGGTGAGTGAAAAACTGTTTTTT. Amino acid sequence: CASSLDPPRVSEKLFF.